One and the same sample provided the 2 T cell receptor beta chains below, sequenced in a study of blood T cell repertoires in COVID-19. Sequencing used immunoSEQ multiplex PCR; TCRdb keeps in-frame clones, though not all of them. Counted here are 160,000 or so clones, 89% occurring once; the ten biggest clones make up approximately 3%. Sequencing was performed on peripheral blood. The receptor set was obtained from a man in his sixties with acute or convalescent COVID-19.

This clone was counted many times. The chain is built from TRBV5-1 and TRBJ1-2, with 8 nucleotides matching TRBD1. V shed 1 base and J 7 bases; nucleotides not matched to a gene: 12. Germline CDR1 SGHRS, CDR2 YFSETQ. CDR3 length equals 16 residues. In DNA, the CDR3 is TGCGCCAGCAGCTTGTACGGACAGGGAGGCCCCGGTGGCTACACCTTC. It yields the protein CASSLYGQGGPGGYTF.

The chain has TRBV3-1 (or the pseudogene TRBV3-2) and TRBJ1-6; 7 bases match TRBD1. J gave up 11 bases and V 6 bases, and 4 bases lay outside the gene matches. The CDR3 extends over 12 amino acids. Germline-derived CDR1 and CDR2 are LGHDT and YNNKEL (reference sequence). The CDR3 here is CASRKGAAPLHF. The CDR3 nucleotides are TGTGCCAGCAGAAAGGGGGCAGCACCCCTCCACTTT.